This TCR beta chain was sequenced during a study of blood T cell repertoires in COVID-19. Germline assignment: CDR1 KGHSH and CDR2 LQKENI. V gave up 3 bases and J gave up 4 bases, with 15 bases separating them. The CDR3 has 15 amino acids. In the original processing: Nucleated cell counts were estimated from reference gene primer amplification. The data were produced by immunoSEQ multiplex PCR, yet TCRdb's version contains in-frame clones alone and is incomplete. V, J and clone size derive from that table, while D and trimming were established from the DNA sequence. The sample records around 88,000 clones, roughly 80% being singletons.

The sequenced material came from peripheral blood. This TCR came from a woman of 80 years or more with acute or convalescent COVID-19. The V gene is TRBV18, the J gene TRBJ2-5, with D unresolved. CDR3 region: CASSPVVLTPETQYF. The CDR3 coding sequence is TGTGCCAGCTCACCCGTGGTCCTAACCCCAGAGACCCAGTACTTC.